The clone carrying this T cell receptor (beta chain) was observed a few times. Antigen specificity is unknown. This entry is derived from a study of blood T cells in healthy people across ages. Study-level findings and limits: Estimates of total diversity, which came from one million sequenced T cells, were considered to be underestimates.

The sample, approximately 10 milliliters of peripheral blood, was drawn from each donor. Every sample yielded at least 6.5 million isolated PBMCs. Total RNA, at least 5 micrograms per sample, was extracted from PBMCs. With a J-beta primer mix and a sample-barcoded 5' primer, a second PCR ran about 7 to 12 cycles. TCRdb fed the 5' RACE reads into MiXCR, producing one record per CDR3 protein. The repertoire holds some 900,000 distinct CDR3 sequences, with about 44% as singletons. Germline V gives CDR1 MNHNY, CDR2 SVGAGI (reference sequence). The V and J ends lost 4 bases and 6 bases, in that order; junction bases with no gene match: 7. CDR3 size: 15 residues.

This receptor was obtained from a man aged 30-40 years in good health. Sequencing was performed on blood. V and J are TRBV6-6 and TRBJ2-7, with TRBD1 identical over 12 bases. This CDR3 reads CASSFPGQGAVEQYF. The CDR3 DNA reads as TGTGCCAGCAGTTTCCCGGGACAGGGGGCGGTCGAGCAGTACTTC.